Below, 29 T cell receptor beta chains from the same sample are listed, as sequenced in a study of T-cell memory formation after mild COVID-19. TCRdb analysed the 5' RACE reads with MiXCR anew, one entry per CDR3 protein. The sample contains approximately 350,000 distinct CDR3 sequences, 25% to 30% of which appear only once. Input material: PBMCs or a T cell subset sorted from them (not recorded which). These receptors came from an adult woman who had mild COVID-19 (a few samples of this study predate the infection). Cell type and time point are not known.

This chain joins TRBV5-1 and TRBJ2-1; the D gene is possibly TRBD2 (7 bases). Germline assignment: CDR1 SGHRS and CDR2 YFSETQ. V lost 4 bases and J lost 8, with 16 bases in between. This CDR3 has 14 residues. The CDR3 sequence: CASSPSGAGDEQFF. In nucleotides, the CDR3 is TGCGCCAGCAGCCCCTCAGGGGCGGGGGATGAGCAGTTCTTC.

This clonotype has just a few counts. The chain has TRBV12-3 or TRBV12-4 and TRBJ2-4, with a possible D match to TRBD1 (5 bases). Trimming pared 5 bases from V and 13 bases from J, leaving 9 bases between. CDR3 size: 10 residues. The CDR3 protein is CASSLDNQYF. The CDR3 nucleotides are TGTGCCAGCAGTCTGGACAACCAGTACTTC.

The CDR3 is CASSLNPAESYGYTF. In DNA, the CDR3 is TGTGCCAGCAGCTTAAATCCAGCCGAGAGCTATGGCTACACCTTC. The chain links TRBV11-2 to TRBJ1-2; D remains ambiguous. Trimming pared 2 bases from V and 4 bases from J, leaving 14 bases between. The V gene's germline CDR1 is SGHAT and CDR2 FQNNGV. The CDR3 covers 15 residues.

A few counts support this clonotype. The chain couples TRBV7-9 to TRBJ2-3; tentatively, D is TRBD1 (6 bases). Trimming removed 3 bases at V and 4 bases at J, with 14 bases between. The CDR3 totals 15 residues. Germline V lookup: CDR1 SEHNR, CDR2 FQNEAQ (reference sequence). The CDR3 DNA sequence: TGTGCCAGCAGCTTGGCCAGGGGATTTGCAGATACGCAGTATTTT. Its translation is CASSLARGFADTQYF.

This rearrangement joins TRBV27 to TRBJ2-2; possible D gene TRBD2, 6 bases. Trimming removed 4 bases from V and 2 bases from J, with 11 bases in between. Germline-derived CDR1 and CDR2 are MNHEY and SMNVEV (reference sequence). The CDR3 spans 15 residues. CDR3 nucleotides: TGTGCCAGCAGTTATGCGGGACTTAACACCGGGGAGCTGTTTTTT. Protein product: CASSYAGLNTGELFF.

This chain uses TRBV29-1 with TRBJ2-1; perhaps TRBD1 as D (5 bases). The V gene's germline CDR1 is SQVTM and CDR2 ANQGSEA. This CDR3 region has 11 residues. Trimming removed 6 bases from V and 9 bases from J, with 12 bases in between. The CDR3 coding sequence is TGCAGCGTACCTTTTAGGGGTGAGCAGTTCTTC. Translating gives CSVPFRGEQFF.

This clonotype was counted only a few times. This rearrangement joins TRBV24-1 to TRBJ2-6; TRBD1 matches at 7 bases. The junction had 16 bases not matched to a gene; V was cut back by 3 bases and J by 0 bases. Per the germline V gene, CDR1 is KGHDR and CDR2 is SFDVKD. The CDR3 sequence is 21 residues long. CDR3 protein: CATSDPSLRQGGFSGANVLTF. Here the CDR3 DNA reads TGTGCCACCAGTGATCCCTCCCTCAGACAGGGTGGCTTCTCTGGGGCCAACGTCCTGACTTTC.

This clonotype was picked up many times. This chain uses TRBV5-1 with TRBJ2-5; no definite D call. CDR3 length: 13 amino acids. V lost 1 base and J 4 bases, leaving 8 bases between the germline ends. Germline V gene data show CDR1 as SGHRS and CDR2 as YFSETQ. CDR3 in DNA: TGCGCCAGCAGCTTGAAAAGGCGAGAGACCCAGTACTTC. As protein: CASSLKRRETQYF.

Only one count was recorded for this clonotype. The genes are TRBV3-1 and TRBJ2-1, with D uncertain. V was cut by 0 bases and J by 8 bases, with 8 bases left in between. The CDR3 totals 13 residues. Germline loops: CDR1 LGHDT, CDR2 YNNKEL (reference sequence). The CDR3 spells CASSQDRSHEQFF. CDR3 bases: TGTGCCAGCAGCCAAGACAGATCTCATGAGCAGTTCTTC.

V gene TRBV2 combines with J gene TRBJ2-5; the D is unclear. Trimming left V 5 bases short and J 4 bases short, with 17 bases between. The CDR3 extends over 15 amino acids. CDR1 SNHLY and CDR2 FYNNEI come from the germline V gene. The CDR3: CASSRQGIGVETQYF. CDR3 bases: TGTGCCAGCAGTCGTCAAGGGATCGGAGTAGAGACCCAGTACTTC.

The rearrangement joins TRBV5-5 to TRBJ2-1, with D hard to call. V dropped 4 bases and J dropped 8 bases, with 16 bases sitting between them. CDR3 length: 14 amino acids. In germline, CDR1 is SGHKS, CDR2 YYEKEE (reference sequence). CDR3: CASSPGETDHEQFF. CDR3 DNA sequence: TGTGCCAGCAGCCCTGGAGAGACCGACCATGAGCAGTTCTTC.

There are many counts of this clonotype. A read error may produce the germline difference seen at one junction end. V and J are TRBV5-1 and TRBJ1-2; D is undetermined. Germline V lookup: CDR1 SGHRS, CDR2 YFSETQ. This CDR3 comprises 12 residues. CDR3 DNA: TGTGCCAGCAGCCCAGACACCTATGGCTACACCTTC. Protein product: CASSPDTYGYTF.

The rearrangement joins TRBV2 to TRBJ2-3; 7 bases are shared with TRBD1. The CDR3 has 17 residues. V dropped 4 bases and J dropped 3; count of bases not matched to a gene: 13. Looked up from germline, CDR1 is SNHLY and CDR2 is FYNNEI. The CDR3 sequence: CASSVLFPTGKTDTQYF. The CDR3 DNA is TGTGCCAGCAGTGTTTTGTTCCCGACAGGGAAAACAGATACGCAGTATTTT.

This clonotype showed up just a few times. The V call is TRBV7-2, the J call TRBJ2-1; D may be TRBD1 or TRBD2 (5 bases each). Germline V CDR1 and CDR2: SGHTA, FQGNSA. Trimming took off 5 bases at V and 6 bases at J, with 14 bases between the two ends. The CDR3 is 14 amino acids. In DNA, the CDR3 is TGTGCCAGCAGCAAACCGGGACCAATCAATGAGCAGTTCTTC. Translated: CASSKPGPINEQFF. Full variable domain (outside the CDR3, taken from reference TRBV7-2 and TRBJ2-1): GAGVSQSPSNKVTEKGKDVELRCDPISGHTALYWYRQSLGQGLEFLIYFQGNSAPDKSGLPSDRFSAERTGGSVSTLTIQRTQQEDSAVYLCASSKPGPINEQFFGPGTRLTVL.

This rearrangement joins TRBV6-2 or TRBV6-3 to TRBJ2-7; no definite D call. The CDR3 is 14 amino acids. The ends were cut back, 7 bases at V and 0 bases at J, with 13 bases in the middle. Germline V gives CDR1 MNHEY, CDR2 SVGEGT. DNA for the CDR3: TGTGCCAGCAAAGACCTGACCGGCTCCTACGAGCAGTACTTC. This encodes CASKDLTGSYEQYF.

V gene TRBV9 combines with J gene TRBJ2-1, with 7 bases lining up with TRBD2. The CDR3 is 16 amino acids. CDR1 and CDR2 (germline): SGDLS, YYNGEE. V lost 0 bases to trimming and J lost 7 bases; unmatched junction nucleotides: 10. CDR3 sequence: CASSVGLAEWPNEQFF. CDR3 coding DNA: TGTGCCAGCAGCGTAGGCCTAGCGGAGTGGCCTAATGAGCAGTTCTTC.

This clonotype occurred a few times. The genes are TRBV20-1 and TRBJ2-7; D may match TRBD1 or TRBD2 (5 bases each). Trimming removed 0 bases at V and 5 bases at J, with 17 bases between. Germline V CDR1 and CDR2: DFQATT, SNEGSKA (reference sequence). The CDR3 contains 15 residues. Here the CDR3 reads CSARDPRTRGHEQYF. CDR3 bases: TGCAGTGCTAGAGATCCACGGACGAGGGGCCACGAGCAGTACTTC.

The rearrangement joins TRBV5-1 to TRBJ2-2; D might be TRBD1 or TRBD2, each matching 5 bases. V was trimmed by 3 bases and J by 1 base, leaving 10 bases between them. Germline V gene data show CDR1 as SGHRS and CDR2 as YFSETQ. This CDR3 comprises 15 residues. The CDR3 sequence is CASSSTGQNTGELFF. CDR3 nucleotide sequence: TGCGCCAGCAGCTCTACGGGGCAGAACACCGGGGAGCTGTTTTTT.

In its sample, this clonotype was seen once. V usage is TRBV24-1 and J usage is TRBJ2-5, with D possibly TRBD2 on 6 matching bases. Trimming removed 7 bases at V and 4 bases at J, with 12 bases between. This CDR3 contains 13 residues. The germline V gene has CDR1 KGHDR and CDR2 SFDVKD. CDR3 residues: CATRKDGGETQYF. The CDR3 DNA reads TGTGCCACCAGAAAGGACGGGGGAGAGACCCAGTACTTC.

The chain uses TRBV12-3 or TRBV12-4 and TRBJ2-2; D unclear. Trimming removed 1 base at V and 6 bases at J, with 6 bases between. The CDR3 loop spans 13 amino acids. The CDR3 loop is CASSLGAAGELFF. Here the CDR3 DNA reads TGTGCCAGCAGTTTAGGGGCCGCCGGGGAGCTGTTTTTT.

V and J are TRBV12-3 or TRBV12-4 and TRBJ2-4; D gene unclear. V was pared by 2 bases and J by 9 bases, with 5 bases between. The CDR3 sequence is 11 residues long. CDR3 residues: CASSLSSIQYF. The CDR3 DNA follows: TGTGCCAGCAGTTTATCAAGCATTCAGTACTTC.

The chain is built from TRBV5-8 and TRBJ2-7; D unclear. The V end was cut by 5 bases, the J end by 2 bases, with 17 bases between. Germline V gives CDR1 SGHTS, CDR2 YDEGEE. The CDR3 has 15 amino acids. CDR3 in DNA: TGTGCCAGCAGTCAAGTCCCCGACCGGACCTACGAGCAGTACTTC. Its protein is CASSQVPDRTYEQYF.

The V gene is TRBV12-3 or TRBV12-4, the J gene TRBJ1-5, with a tentative D call TRBD1 (5 bases). The CDR3 extends over 14 amino acids. The V end lost 5 bases, the J end lost 7 bases, and 15 bases lay between the germline ends. In DNA, the CDR3 is TGTGCCAGCAGTCAGATGGGCGGGGACCAGCCCCAGCATTTT. It specifies CASSQMGGDQPQHF.

The chain combines TRBV6-1 with TRBJ2-2; 8 nucleotides agree with TRBD2. The V gene end was trimmed by 7 bases and the J gene end by 1 base; junction bases not matched to a gene: 8. In germline, CDR1 is MNHNS, CDR2 SASEGT. This CDR3 has 16 residues. The DNA for the CDR3 is TGTGCCAGCAAGGATTTTAGCGGGGTGAACACCGGGGAGCTGTTTTTT. Residues: CASKDFSGVNTGELFF.

This clonotype was seen at least ten times. The chain has TRBV12-3 or TRBV12-4 and TRBJ2-3; TRBD2 matches 10 bases. Trimming took 3 bases from V and 3 from J; bases not matched to a gene: 9. This CDR3 has 17 residues. The CDR3 sequence: CASSFASGGPRTDTQYF. Here the CDR3 DNA reads TGTGCCAGCAGTTTCGCTAGCGGGGGCCCCCGGACAGATACGCAGTATTTT.

This clonotype was seen at least ten times. The V call is TRBV29-1, the J call TRBJ2-3, with 7 nucleotides matching TRBD2. The CDR3 length is 14 residues. Trimming at V came to 5 bases and at J to 6 bases, leaving 11 bases not matched to a gene. Per germline, CDR1 SQVTM and CDR2 ANQGSEA. CDR3 protein: CSVSPSTSSDTQYF. CDR3 coding DNA: TGCAGCGTTTCCCCATCGACTAGCTCCGATACGCAGTATTTT.

The chain employs TRBV30 and TRBJ1-1; D unclear. The V gene lost 4 bases and the J gene lost 2 bases, with 5 bases spanning the gap. CDR1 is GTSNPN and CDR2 is SVGIG in the germline V gene (reference sequence). The CDR3 covers 11 residues. The CDR3 reads CAWTTNTEAFF. The CDR3 DNA is TGTGCCTGGACCACAAACACTGAAGCTTTCTTT.

The table lists this clonotype with a few counts. The rearrangement uses TRBV3-1 and TRBJ2-2; no definite D call. V was cut by 1 base and J by 6 bases, with 3 bases left in between. Germline V gene lookup returns CDR1 LGHDT and CDR2 YNNKEL (reference sequence). This CDR3 is 12 amino acids long. CDR3 region: CASSQASGELFF. CDR3 coding DNA: TGTGCCAGCAGCCAAGCCTCCGGGGAGCTGTTTTTT.

This clonotype was recorded a few times. The rearrangement joins TRBV10-3 to TRBJ1-5, with TRBD1 matching over 9 bases. The ends lost 5 bases at V and 0 bases at J; junction bases unmatched: 8. CDR3 length equals 17 residues. Germline CDR1 and CDR2: ENHRY and SYGVKD. CDR3 loop: CAISPTGGDNSNQPQHF. DNA for the CDR3: TGTGCCATCAGTCCGACAGGGGGGGATAATAGCAATCAGCCCCAGCATTTT.